This entry describes one TCR beta chain. The target antigen is unknown. Using immunoSEQ multiplex PCR, the repertoire was profiled, and TCRdb retains in-frame clones only, with some absent. This table holds some 110,000 clones, around 95% found once. The source of the sample is a study of OX40 agonist ivuxolimab in advanced cancers. Study-wide results and limits: CD4+ and CD8+ T cells in blood underwent clonal expansion by week 6 at 0.1 to 3.0 mg/kg. Among the least clonally expanded were partial responders at 0.1-3.0 mg/kg. The study found that CD8+ T cells averaged more expanded clones than CD4+. Expanded peripheral T cell antigen specificity was not determined.

Trimming took 5 bases from V and 0 from J; bases not matched to a gene: 6. Germline V gives CDR1 SGHRS, CDR2 YFSETQ. The CDR3 has 16 amino acids. The gene calls are TRBV5-1 and TRBJ2-2, with TRBD2 identical over 8 bases. Sequenced here: CD4+ or CD8+ T cells sorted from blood, sampled in a trial of the OX40 agonist ivuxolimab. The receptor's source is an adult with an advanced solid tumor such as melanoma, head and neck, liver or kidney cancer. CDR3 in amino acids: CASSGVAGTNTGELFF. In DNA form, the CDR3 reads TGCGCCAGCAGTGGCGTAGCGGGAACGAACACCGGGGAGCTGTTTTTT.